Presented here are 31 T cell receptor beta chains from one specimen sequenced in a study of shared clonotypes between healthy human individuals. The repertoire was sequenced with immunoSEQ multiplex PCR; TCRdb's copy has only in-frame clones and lacks some. This table has roughly 2,300,000 clones, 92% appearing once. Material: naive CD4+ T cells from PBMCs. The subset here: CD45RA+ positively selected. The receptors here all came from a man aged 18 to 30 in good health. Some clones in this sample may be carry-over from other donors' samples.

This rearrangement joins TRBV18 to TRBJ2-3; D possibly uses TRBD1 or TRBD2 (5 bases each). Trimming left V 1 base short and J 0 bases short, with 8 bases between. The V gene's germline CDR1 is KGHSH and CDR2 LQKENI. The CDR3 extends over 15 amino acids. This chain's CDR3 is CASSPLGTSTDTQYF. In nucleotides, the CDR3 is TGTGCCAGCTCACCACTCGGGACCAGCACAGATACGCAGTATTTT. The whole variable domain, filled in from reference TRBV18 and TRBJ2-3, reads NAGVMQNPRHLVRRRGQEARLRCSPMKGHSHVYWYRQLPEEGLKFMVYLQKENIIDESGMPKERFSAEFPKEGPSILRIQQVVRGDSAAYFCASSPLGTSTDTQYFGPGTRLTVL.

About this clone itself: Other nucleotide sequences from this sample produce the same CDR3. The chain links TRBV11-2 to TRBJ2-1; D is ambiguous. The CDR3 runs 12 residues. The germline V gene has CDR1 SGHAT and CDR2 FQNNGV. V was trimmed by 5 bases and J by 6 bases, leaving 8 bases between them. CDR3 region: CASSLWRNEQFF. The CDR3 DNA is TGTGCCAGCAGCCTTTGGCGCAATGAGCAGTTCTTC.

The V call is TRBV7-8, the J call TRBJ2-1, with D unresolved. V was trimmed by 2 bases and J by 9 bases, leaving 14 bases between them. Germline V CDR1 and CDR2: SGHVS, FQNEAQ. This CDR3 is 14 amino acids long. CDR3 DNA sequence: TGTGCCAGCAGCTTACCCGCAGCCAGTGGTGAGCAGTTCTTC. Residues: CASSLPAASGEQFF.

This chain connects TRBV4-2 to TRBJ2-2, with a possible D match to TRBD2 (6 bases). Trimming removed 1 base at V and 9 bases at J, with 18 bases between. Germline CDR1 reads LGHNA; CDR2 reads YNFKEQ. The CDR3 is 16 amino acids. The CDR3 DNA reads TGTGCCAGCAGCCAAGCCAGTAGCGGAGGGGTCCGGGAGCTGTTTTTT. It encodes CASSQASSGGVRELFF.

This rearrangement joins TRBV18 to TRBJ2-1, with D unresolved. This CDR3 has 14 amino acids. V dropped 0 bases and J dropped 1 base, with 4 bases sitting between them. CDR1 is KGHSH, CDR2 LQKENI, per germline. As DNA, the CDR3 is TGTGCCAGCTCACCACCTCGATCCTACAATGAGCAGTTCTTC. Residues: CASSPPRSYNEQFF.

The table lists this clone with a count of one. V gene TRBV4-1 combines with J gene TRBJ2-7; TRBD2 is a possible D gene (6 bases). The CDR3 totals 15 residues. Germline values: CDR1 MGHRA, CDR2 YSYEKL. V dropped 3 bases and J dropped 2 bases, with 14 bases sitting between them. CDR3 DNA: TGCGCCAGCAGCCAGGAGGGTCTGGCGGCCTACGAGCAGTACTTC. It specifies CASSQEGLAAYEQYF.

The V call is TRBV2, the J call TRBJ2-7; D is possibly TRBD1 (5 bases). There are 11 residues in the CDR3. Germline V gene data show CDR1 as SNHLY and CDR2 as FYNNEI. V dropped 7 bases and J dropped 4 bases, with 8 bases sitting between them. This CDR3 is CASMTEYEQYF. As DNA, the CDR3 is TGTGCCAGCATGACAGAATACGAGCAGTACTTC.

In regard to this clone: The identical CDR3 is also encoded by other nucleotide sequences in the sample. The CDR3 DNA reads TGTGCCAGCAGTGAGGGGGTCAACACTGAAGCTTTCTTT. Protein: CASSEGVNTEAFF. The chain combines TRBV2 with TRBJ1-1, with D tentatively TRBD1 (5 bases). This CDR3 spans 13 amino acids. V was trimmed by 3 bases and J by 2 bases, leaving 7 bases between them. CDR1 is SNHLY and CDR2 is FYNNEI in the germline V gene. Filled out from reference TRBV2 and TRBJ1-1, the complete variable domain reads EPEVTQTPSHQVTQMGQEVILRCVPISNHLYFYWYRQILGQKVEFLVSFYNNEISEKSEIFDDQFSVERPDGSNFTLKIRSTKLEDSAMYFCASSEGVNTEAFFGQGTRLTVV.

The chain has TRBV25-1 and TRBJ1-2; the D gene is possibly TRBD1 (5 bases). The CDR3 runs to 14 residues. Germline V gene sequence: CDR1 MGHDK, CDR2 SYGVNS. Trimming left V 7 bases short and J 5 bases short, with 17 bases between. The CDR3 region is CASTPRGRVYGYTF. CDR3 bases: TGTGCCAGCACCCCGAGGGGCAGAGTATATGGCTACACCTTC.

This chain uses TRBV4-1 with TRBJ2-3; either TRBD1 or TRBD2 may supply D (6 bases each). CDR1 MGHRA and CDR2 YSYEKL come from the germline V gene. This CDR3 is 15 amino acids long. The ends were cut back, 1 base at V and 6 bases at J, with 14 bases in the middle. CDR3 nucleotides: TGCGCCAGCAGCCAAGTGGACTACAGGGAGGATACGCAGTATTTT. This gives the protein CASSQVDYREDTQYF.

This clone was observed a few times. Distinct nucleotide sequences in the sample also encode this CDR3. This sequence joins TRBV19 and TRBJ2-2, with D perhaps matching TRBD1 or TRBD2 (5 bases each). CDR1 LNHDA and CDR2 SQIVND come from the germline V gene (reference sequence). V was shortened by 6 bases and J by 6 bases, with 8 bases between the two germline ends. The CDR3 sequence is 12 residues long. In nucleotides, the CDR3 is TGTGCCAGTAGAGGGACGGCCGGGGAGCTGTTTTTT. This encodes CASRGTAGELFF.

The chain has TRBV6-5 and TRBJ2-7; possible D gene TRBD2, 5 bases. Trimming pared 2 bases from V and 9 bases from J, leaving 8 bases between. The CDR3 covers 11 residues. Germline V lookup: CDR1 MNHEY, CDR2 SVGAGI. The CDR3 loop reads CASSYGGGQYF. The CDR3 DNA reads as TGTGCCAGCAGTTACGGCGGAGGGCAGTACTTC.

The chain combines TRBV11-1 with TRBJ2-2; 7 nucleotides match TRBD2. J gave up 7 bases and V 5 bases, and 10 bases lay outside the gene matches. The CDR3 is 15 amino acids. CDR1 SGHAT and CDR2 FQDESV come from the germline V gene (reference sequence). CDR3 DNA sequence: TGTGCCAGCAGCCCCCCGACTAGCTACAGCGGGGAGCTGTTTTTT. This sequence encodes CASSPPTSYSGELFF. Full variable domain (outside the CDR3, taken from reference TRBV11-1 and TRBJ2-2): EAEVAQSPRYKITEKSQAVAFWCDPISGHATLYWYRQILGQGPELLVQFQDESVVDDSQLPKDRFSAERLKGVDSTLKIQPAELGDSAMYLCASSPPTSYSGELFFGEGSRLTVL.

The gene calls are TRBV19 and TRBJ1-5; D uncertain. Trimming cost V 3 bases and J 6 bases, with 15 bases left between them. Germline CDR1 LNHDA, CDR2 SQIVND (reference sequence). The CDR3 consists of 15 residues. As DNA, the CDR3 is TGTGCCAGTAGTATTCCGGCCAAGAGAGGTCAGCCCCAGCATTTT. Translated: CASSIPAKRGQPQHF.

CDR3 in DNA: TGCGCCAGCAGCCCGGGAAGTCGCACAGATACGCAGTATTTT. Amino acid sequence: CASSPGSRTDTQYF. This chain joins TRBV4-1 and TRBJ2-3; possible D gene TRBD2, 5 bases. The CDR3 is 14 residues long. Germline loops: CDR1 MGHRA, CDR2 YSYEKL. Trimming removed 4 bases at V and 1 base at J, with 9 bases between.

V usage is TRBV27 and J usage is TRBJ1-2; 8 bases agree with TRBD1. The CDR3 consists of 18 residues. The V segment lost 5 bases and the J segment 1 base; nucleotides outside the gene matches: 15. Germline assignment: CDR1 MNHEY and CDR2 SMNVEV (reference sequence). CDR3 nucleotides: TGTGCCAGCAGTCGAACGTATACCGGACAGGGCAGTAACTATGGCTACACCTTC. As protein: CASSRTYTGQGSNYGYTF.

V gene TRBV6-1 combines with J gene TRBJ1-3; D gene unclear. The CDR3 covers 15 residues. Germline lookup yields CDR1 MNHNS and CDR2 SASEGT. With 4 bases removed from V and 1 base from J, the gap between germline ends came to 11 bases. The CDR3 DNA sequence: TGTGCCAGCAGTGTAGGCCACGTATCTGGAAACACCATATATTTT. This codes for CASSVGHVSGNTIYF.

V gene TRBV27 combines with J gene TRBJ2-7, with 7 bases identical to TRBD2. The CDR3 covers 15 residues. The germline V gene encodes CDR1 MNHEY and CDR2 SMNVEV (reference sequence). V trimming: 7 bases; J trimming: 7 bases; junction bases outside the gene matches: 16. CDR3 sequence reads: CASTSAPGLTGEQYF. CDR3 DNA sequence: TGTGCCAGCACGTCCGCTCCGGGACTAACTGGTGAGCAGTACTTC.

The chain carries TRBV5-1 and TRBJ1-3; D ambiguous. The germline V and J ends were trimmed by 5 bases and 1 base, with 13 bases remaining between them. The CDR3 consists of 15 residues. Germline V lookup: CDR1 SGHRS, CDR2 YFSETQ. CDR3 amino acids: CASSFSPGSGNTIYF. For the CDR3, the DNA is TGCGCCAGCAGTTTCTCTCCTGGTTCTGGAAACACCATATATTTT.

The chain is built from TRBV5-1 and TRBJ2-7; tentatively, D is TRBD2 (6 bases). There are 15 residues in the CDR3. V lost 4 bases to trimming and J lost 0 bases, with 14 bases between them. Germline V lookup: CDR1 SGHRS, CDR2 YFSETQ. CDR3: CASSQGLPSSYEQYF. CDR3 in DNA: TGCGCCAGCAGCCAGGGACTTCCCAGCTCCTACGAGCAGTACTTC.

Comments on this clone: Distinct nucleotide sequences in the sample also encode this CDR3. This sequence joins TRBV9 and TRBJ1-2; D possibly corresponds to TRBD1 (5 bases). Trimming shortened V by 0 bases and J by 4 bases, and 7 bases separated the two germline ends. This CDR3 contains 13 residues. Germline loops: CDR1 SGDLS, CDR2 YYNGEE. As DNA, the CDR3 is TGTGCCAGCAGCGTAGGCGACAGCTATGGCTACACCTTC. It is translated as CASSVGDSYGYTF.

V is TRBV5-4 and J is TRBJ2-5; D is uncertain. Trimming took 4 bases from V and 1 from J, leaving 11 bases between them. Germline assignment: CDR1 SGHNT and CDR2 YYREEE (reference sequence). This CDR3 spans 14 amino acids. The CDR3 coding sequence is TGTGCCAGCAGCCGTGTAGGCTCCCAAGAGACCCAGTACTTC. Protein product: CASSRVGSQETQYF. Full variable domain (outside the CDR3, taken from reference TRBV5-4 and TRBJ2-5): ETGVTQSPTHLIKTRGQQVTLRCSSQSGHNTVSWYQQALGQGPQFIFQYYREEENGRGNFPPRFSGLQFPNYSSELNVNALELDDSALYLCASSRVGSQETQYFGPGTRLLVL.

In this sample, this clone turned up once. The chain combines TRBV7-3 with TRBJ2-3; 9 nucleotides align to TRBD1. Per the germline V gene, CDR1 is SGHTA and CDR2 is FQGTGA. There are 17 residues in the CDR3. Germline trimming cut 2 bases from V and 0 bases from J; bases unmatched to any gene: 6. The CDR3 is CASSLLGTGSSTDTQYF. CDR3 coding DNA: TGTGCCAGCAGCTTATTAGGGACAGGGTCTAGCACAGATACGCAGTATTTT.

The chain has TRBV25-1 and TRBJ2-3; D may be TRBD2 (6 bases). Trimming left V 4 bases short and J 5 bases short, with 22 bases between. The CDR3 length is 17 residues. CDR1 is MGHDK and CDR2 is SYGVNS in the germline V gene. CDR3 residues: CASSVLSGKGSGDTQYF. The CDR3 DNA reads TGTGCCAGCAGTGTCCTTAGCGGAAAAGGCAGCGGAGATACGCAGTATTTT. The entire variable domain, with the rest obtained from reference TRBV25-1 and TRBJ2-3, is as follows: EADIYQTPRYLVIGTGKKITLECSQTMGHDKMYWYQQDPGMELHLIHYSYGVNSTEKGDLSSESTVSRIRTEHFPLTLESARPSHTSQYLCASSVLSGKGSGDTQYFGPGTRLTVL.

This chain uses TRBV6-1 with TRBJ2-2; 7 bases agree with TRBD1. The CDR3 has 16 residues. Germline V gene lookup returns CDR1 MNHNS and CDR2 SASEGT. V was clipped by 4 bases and J by 1 base; unmatched bases: 6. The chain's CDR3 is CASSGPTGLNTGELFF. The CDR3 DNA reads TGTGCCAGCAGTGGCCCGACAGGGTTGAACACCGGGGAGCTGTTTTTT.

V is TRBV11-3 and J is TRBJ2-3; D is undetermined. V was pared by 5 bases and J by 4 bases, with 7 bases between. Germline loops: CDR1 SGHNT, CDR2 YENEEA. CDR3 length: 12 amino acids. CDR3 nucleotides: TGTGCCAGCAGCCCGTCGGCAGATACGCAGTATTTT. It codes for CASSPSADTQYF.

V is TRBV4-1 and J is TRBJ2-1, with TRBD2 identical over 9 bases. The V gene end was trimmed by 2 bases and the J gene end by 1 base; junction bases not matched to a gene: 12. CDR3 length: 19 amino acids. Germline-derived CDR1 and CDR2 are MGHRA and YSYEKL. The chain's CDR3 is CASSQRRREGQESYNEQFF. CDR3 DNA: TGCGCCAGCAGCCAAAGACGGCGGGAGGGCCAGGAGTCCTACAATGAGCAGTTCTTC.

The J gene is TRBJ1-1, the V gene TRBV30; tentatively, D is TRBD1 (5 bases). Germline CDR1 and CDR2: GTSNPN and SVGIG (reference sequence). This CDR3 comprises 14 residues. The ends were cut back, 0 bases at V and 6 bases at J, with 14 bases in the middle. CDR3 sequence reads: CAWSVNPQGAEAFF. Here the CDR3 DNA reads TGTGCCTGGAGTGTAAATCCCCAGGGAGCTGAAGCTTTCTTT.

This clone was found once. The chain recombines TRBV10-3 with TRBJ2-1; D unresolved. The CDR3 spans 14 residues. From germline, CDR1 is ENHRY and CDR2 SYGVKD. V was clipped by 7 bases and J by 0 bases, with 10 bases between them. This chain's CDR3 is CAITADSSYNEQFF. CDR3 coding DNA: TGTGCCATCACCGCGGATAGCTCCTACAATGAGCAGTTCTTC.

The V gene is TRBV21-1, the J gene TRBJ1-2; the table's D call, TRBD1, has no DNA check behind it. TRBV21-1 is shown as a pseudogene. The CDR3 has 16 residues. The CDR3 sequence: CASYGDSLSANYGYTF. The DNA for the CDR3 is TGTGCCAGTTACGGGGACAGCTTATCAGCTAACTATGGCTACACCTTC.

This rearrangement joins TRBV7-3 to TRBJ2-3, with D possibly matching TRBD2 (5 bases). The CDR3 has 15 residues. Trimming pared 2 bases from V and 1 base from J, leaving 10 bases between. Per germline, CDR1 SGHTA and CDR2 FQGTGA. The CDR3 nucleotides are TGTGCCAGCAGCTTACGGAGGCGGGGCACAGATACGCAGTATTTT. Residues: CASSLRRRGTDTQYF.